What follows are 19 T cell receptor beta chains derived from one specimen sequenced in a study of blood T cell repertoires in COVID-19 (dated by TCRdb to the early 2020s). The receptor library was made with the immunoSEQ multiplex PCR assay. TCRdb took this table from immuneACCESS and kept in-frame rearrangements with V and J called. Such tables lack part of the clones; where checked against another copy, unresolved V genes explain under half of the gap, and the rest is unexplained. Recorded for this sample are 200,000 to 300,000 clones; 84% of them occurred a single time. Of the sample, under 5.5% falls within the top ten clones. Sample: peripheral blood. Receptors were obtained from a man in his 60s with acute or convalescent COVID-19.

CDR3 nucleotide sequence: TGCGCCAGCAGTTTGACAGAGGCCTTGCACTATGGCTACACCTTC. This translates into CASSLTEALHYGYTF. V gene TRBV10-1 combines with J gene TRBJ1-2; D may be TRBD1 (5 bases). Per the germline V gene, CDR1 is WNHNN and CDR2 is SYGVQD (reference sequence). The V gene lost 5 bases and the J gene lost 3 bases, with 16 bases spanning the gap. The CDR3 contains 15 residues.

The CDR3 nucleotides are TGTGCCAGTAGTCCGGGGGGGGGCCGTGTTACGCAGTATTTT. Amino acid sequence: CASSPGGGRVTQYF. The genes are TRBV19 and TRBJ2-3; 8 bases match TRBD2. CDR3 length equals 14 residues. With 5 bases clipped from V and 8 bases from J, the junction kept 9 bases outside the gene matches. The V gene's germline CDR1 is LNHDA and CDR2 SQIVND (reference sequence).

The J gene is TRBJ1-1, the V gene TRBV29-1; D not certain. CDR1 is SQVTM and CDR2 is ANQGSEA in the germline V gene. Trimming took off 7 bases at V and 4 bases at J, with 10 bases between the two ends. The CDR3 loop spans 11 amino acids. The CDR3 loop reads CSARSGTEAFF. In nucleotides, the CDR3 is TGCAGCGCCCGGAGTGGCACTGAAGCTTTCTTT.

The chain carries TRBV7-3 and TRBJ2-1, with D unclear. V lost 1 base to trimming and J lost 7 bases, with 8 bases between them. CDR3 size: 13 residues. The germline V gene has CDR1 SGHTA and CDR2 FQGTGA. The CDR3 loop reads CASSLISGNEQFF. The CDR3 bases are TGTGCCAGCAGCTTAATCTCCGGGAATGAGCAGTTCTTC.

This clone was detected only once. The chain is built from TRBV19 and TRBJ2-1, with TRBD1 matching 8 bases. J lost 6 bases, V lost 5 bases, and 3 bases had no gene match. CDR3 length: 13 amino acids. Germline CDR1 reads LNHDA; CDR2 reads SQIVND (reference sequence). This chain's CDR3 is CASSGQGGNEQFF. The CDR3 DNA follows: TGTGCCAGTAGTGGACAGGGAGGCAATGAGCAGTTCTTC.

V gene TRBV5-1 combines with J gene TRBJ2-3; 10 bases match TRBD2. The germline gives CDR1 SGHRS, CDR2 YFSETQ. The V and J ends lost 0 bases and 5 bases, in that order; junction bases with no gene match: 3. The CDR3 spans 15 residues. This CDR3 reads CASSLGSSGGDTQYF. CDR3 in DNA: TGCGCCAGCAGCTTGGGATCTAGCGGGGGAGATACGCAGTATTTT.

This chain joins TRBV27 and TRBJ1-6, with 9 bases identical to TRBD1. V lost 1 base and J lost 9; bases outside the gene matches: 4. This CDR3 region has 15 residues. Germline assignment: CDR1 MNHEY and CDR2 SMNVEV (reference sequence). The CDR3 here is CASSLWTGVASPLHF. Here the CDR3 DNA reads TGTGCCAGCAGTTTATGGACAGGGGTGGCTTCACCCCTCCACTTT.

CDR3 in DNA: TGTGCCAGCAGTGAAAGCTCTCCTCAGCCCCAGCATTTT. Its translation: CASSESSPQPQHF. The chain recombines TRBV6-1 with TRBJ1-5, with D unresolved. The CDR3 has 13 amino acids. The germline V gene has CDR1 MNHNS and CDR2 SASEGT. Trimming took 2 bases from V and 6 from J, leaving 8 bases between them.

This chain uses TRBV18 with TRBJ1-1; D is undetermined. From germline, CDR1 is KGHSH and CDR2 LQKENI. This CDR3 is built from 15 residues. V was trimmed by 0 bases and J by 1 base, leaving 9 bases between them. The CDR3 bases are TGTGCCAGCTCACCACCAGCAGGCGCGAACACTGAAGCTTTCTTT. The encoded protein is CASSPPAGANTEAFF.

The J gene is TRBJ1-2, the V gene TRBV5-1; 7 bases are a match to TRBD1. Germline values: CDR1 SGHRS, CDR2 YFSETQ. Trimming took 4 bases from V and 4 from J; bases not matched to a gene: 10. This CDR3 spans 15 amino acids. CDR3 in DNA: TGCGCCAGCAGCAACACCCCAGGGGGAACCTATGGCTACACCTTC. It specifies CASSNTPGGTYGYTF. Looking up the rest from reference TRBV5-1 and TRBJ1-2 gives the full variable domain: KAGVTQTPRYLIKTRGQQVTLSCSPISGHRSVSWYQQTPGQGLQFLFEYFSETQRNKGNFPGRFSGRQFSNSRSEMNVSTLELGDSALYLCASSNTPGGTYGYTFGSGTRLTVV.

The chain is built from TRBV12-3 or TRBV12-4 and TRBJ1-6; D gene uncertain. CDR3 length: 13 amino acids. Trimming stripped 4 bases from V and 4 bases from J, with 5 bases between. In DNA, the CDR3 is TGTGCCAGCAGTTCACAGTATAATTCACCCCTCCACTTT. Translating it yields CASSSQYNSPLHF.

The rearrangement links TRBV14 to TRBJ2-3; the match to TRBD2 covers 8 bases. The CDR3 spans 15 residues. The V gene end was trimmed by 1 base and the J gene end by 1 base; junction bases not matched to a gene: 1. CDR1 is SGHDN and CDR2 is FVKESK in the germline V gene. Written as DNA, the CDR3 is TGTGCCAGCAGCCAAGTGACTAGCGGCACAGATACGCAGTATTTT. This codes for CASSQVTSGTDTQYF.

This clone turned up a few times. This chain joins TRBV3-1 (or the pseudogene TRBV3-2) and TRBJ2-3; possibly TRBD2 for D (5 bases). Deletions cut 10 bases from V and 0 bases from J, with 8 bases between. Germline-derived CDR1 and CDR2 are LGHDT and YNNKEL (reference sequence). This CDR3 is 12 amino acids long. CDR3 sequence: CAIRTSTDTQYF. The DNA of the CDR3 is TGTGCCATCCGGACTAGCACAGATACGCAGTATTTT.

The chain joins TRBV11-3 to TRBJ2-3; 9 nucleotides line up with TRBD1. The V gene end was trimmed by 4 bases and the J gene end by 3 bases; junction bases not matched to a gene: 8. CDR3 length: 16 amino acids. Germline-derived CDR1 and CDR2 are SGHNT and YENEEA. In DNA form, the CDR3 reads TGTGCCAGCAGCTCAACCGGGACAGGGAGGACAGATACGCAGTATTTT. Translating it yields CASSSTGTGRTDTQYF. The entire variable domain, with the rest obtained from reference TRBV11-3 and TRBJ2-3, is as follows: EAGVVQSPRYKIIEKKQPVAFWCNPISGHNTLYWYLQNLGQGPELLIRYENEEAVDDSQLPKDRFSAERLKGVDSTLKIQPAELGDSAVYLCASSSTGTGRTDTQYFGPGTRLTVL.

The CDR3 is CASSYPRAIGAGEQYF. The DNA of the CDR3 is TGTGCCAGCAGTTACCCCAGGGCTATTGGGGCCGGCGAGCAGTACTTC. V is TRBV6-2 or TRBV6-3 and J is TRBJ2-7; possibly TRBD1 for D (5 bases). V was trimmed by 2 bases and J by 6 bases, leaving 20 bases between them. The CDR3 totals 16 residues. CDR1 MNHEY and CDR2 SVGEGT come from the germline V gene.

This sequence joins TRBV7-9 and TRBJ2-1; 8 bases fit TRBD2. Germline loops: CDR1 SEHNR, CDR2 FQNEAQ (reference sequence). With V trimmed by 8 bases and J by 12 bases, 18 bases remained unmatched. The CDR3 is 15 amino acids. This CDR3 is CASVGQGAGDGRQFF. DNA of the CDR3: TGTGCCAGCGTCGGGCAGGGAGCGGGAGACGGTCGGCAGTTCTTC.

The genes are TRBV3-1 (or the pseudogene TRBV3-2) and TRBJ2-1, with D perhaps TRBD1 (6 bases). The germline CDR1 and CDR2 sequences are LGHDT and YNNKEL (reference sequence). The CDR3 totals 13 residues. Between the trimmed V and J ends, which lost 4 bases and 9 bases, there was a span of 13 bases. The CDR3, as DNA: TGTGCCAGCAGCCCCACAGGGTCTGCTGAGCAGTTCTTC. This codes for CASSPTGSAEQFF.

The chain couples TRBV10-1 to TRBJ2-3, with D tentatively TRBD2 (7 bases). CDR1 and CDR2 (germline): WNHNN, SYGVQD (reference sequence). The CDR3 spans 15 residues. Between the trimmed V and J ends, which lost 3 bases and 6 bases, there was a span of 16 bases. CDR3 DNA: TGCGCCAGCAGTGACGGAGGGGGGGTCCTCGATACGCAGTATTTT. The encoded protein is CASSDGGGVLDTQYF.

This chain links TRBV3-1 (or the pseudogene TRBV3-2) with TRBJ1-6; D unclear. Germline V gene lookup returns CDR1 LGHDT and CDR2 YNNKEL (reference sequence). V shed 1 base and J shed 7 bases, with 8 bases lying between them. The CDR3 is 14 amino acids. The CDR3 here is CASSQGPGNSPLHF. CDR3 in DNA: TGTGCCAGCAGCCAAGGCCCAGGAAATTCACCCCTCCACTTT.